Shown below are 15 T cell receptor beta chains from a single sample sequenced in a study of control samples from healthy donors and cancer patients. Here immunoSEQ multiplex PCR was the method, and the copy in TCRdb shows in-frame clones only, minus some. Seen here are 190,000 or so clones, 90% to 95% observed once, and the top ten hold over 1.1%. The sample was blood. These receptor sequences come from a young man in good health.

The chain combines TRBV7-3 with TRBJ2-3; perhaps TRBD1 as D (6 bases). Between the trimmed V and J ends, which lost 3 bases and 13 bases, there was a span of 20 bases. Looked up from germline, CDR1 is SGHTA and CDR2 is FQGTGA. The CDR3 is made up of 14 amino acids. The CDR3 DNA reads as TGTGCCAGCAGCTTCAGGACTCGGGTTGAGGGGGAGTATTTT. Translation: CASSFRTRVEGEYF.

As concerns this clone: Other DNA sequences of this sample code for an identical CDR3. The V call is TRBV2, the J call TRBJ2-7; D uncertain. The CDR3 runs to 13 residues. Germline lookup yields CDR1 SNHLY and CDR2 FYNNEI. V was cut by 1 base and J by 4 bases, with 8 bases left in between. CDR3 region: CASSEEQGYEQYF. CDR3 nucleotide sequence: TGTGCCAGCAGTGAAGAACAAGGGTACGAGCAGTACTTC.

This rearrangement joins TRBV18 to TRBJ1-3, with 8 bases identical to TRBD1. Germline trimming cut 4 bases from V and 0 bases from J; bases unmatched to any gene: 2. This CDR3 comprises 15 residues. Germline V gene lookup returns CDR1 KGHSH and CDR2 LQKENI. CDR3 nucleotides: TGTGCCAGCTCACGACAGGGGAACTCTGGAAACACCATATATTTT. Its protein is CASSRQGNSGNTIYF.

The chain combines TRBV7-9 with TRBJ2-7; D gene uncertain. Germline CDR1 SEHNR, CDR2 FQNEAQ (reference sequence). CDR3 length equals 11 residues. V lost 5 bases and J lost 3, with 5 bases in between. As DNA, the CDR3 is TGTGCCAGCAGCCTTGACTACGAGCAGTACTTC. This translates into CASSLDYEQYF.

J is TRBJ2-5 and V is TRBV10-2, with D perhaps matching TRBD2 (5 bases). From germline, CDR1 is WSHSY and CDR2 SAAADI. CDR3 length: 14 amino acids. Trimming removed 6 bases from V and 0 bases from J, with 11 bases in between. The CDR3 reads CASSFGLYQETQYF. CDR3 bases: TGCGCCAGCAGCTTCGGACTTTACCAAGAGACCCAGTACTTC.

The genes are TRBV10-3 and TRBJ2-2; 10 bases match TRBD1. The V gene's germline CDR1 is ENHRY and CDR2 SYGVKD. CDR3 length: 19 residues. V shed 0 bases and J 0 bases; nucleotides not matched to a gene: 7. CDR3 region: CAISESRGTGDSNTGELFF. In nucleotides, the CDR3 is TGTGCCATCAGTGAGTCTAGAGGGACAGGGGATTCGAACACCGGGGAGCTGTTTTTT.

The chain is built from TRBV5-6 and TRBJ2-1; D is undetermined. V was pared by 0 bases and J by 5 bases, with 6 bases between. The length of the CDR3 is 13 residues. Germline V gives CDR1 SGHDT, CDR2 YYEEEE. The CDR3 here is CASSLAIDNEQFF. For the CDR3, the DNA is TGTGCCAGCAGCTTGGCCATCGACAATGAGCAGTTCTTC.

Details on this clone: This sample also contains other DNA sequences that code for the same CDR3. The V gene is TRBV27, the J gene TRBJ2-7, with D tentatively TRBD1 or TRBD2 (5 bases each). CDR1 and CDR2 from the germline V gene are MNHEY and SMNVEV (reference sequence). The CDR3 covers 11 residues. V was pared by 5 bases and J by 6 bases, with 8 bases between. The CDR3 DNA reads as TGTGCCAGCAGTAGAGGGGCCGAGCAGTACTTC. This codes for CASSRGAEQYF.

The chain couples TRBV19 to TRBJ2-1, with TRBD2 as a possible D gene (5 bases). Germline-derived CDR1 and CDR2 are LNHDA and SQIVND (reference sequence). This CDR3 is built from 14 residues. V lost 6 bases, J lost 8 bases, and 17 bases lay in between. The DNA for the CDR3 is TGTGCCAGTAGCATCAGGAATGCGGGTTATGAGCAGTTCTTC. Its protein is CASSIRNAGYEQFF.

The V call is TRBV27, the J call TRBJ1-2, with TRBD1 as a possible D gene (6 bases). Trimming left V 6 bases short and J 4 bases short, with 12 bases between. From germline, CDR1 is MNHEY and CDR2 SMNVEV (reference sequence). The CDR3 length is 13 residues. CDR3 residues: CASRGGRIYGYTF. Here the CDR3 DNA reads TGTGCCAGCAGGGGGGGCAGGATCTATGGCTACACCTTC.

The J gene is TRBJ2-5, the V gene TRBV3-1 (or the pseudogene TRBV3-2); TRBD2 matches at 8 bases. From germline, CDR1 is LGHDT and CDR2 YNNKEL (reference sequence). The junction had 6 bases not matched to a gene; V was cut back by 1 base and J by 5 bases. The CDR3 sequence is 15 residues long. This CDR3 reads CASSQAGGASETQYF. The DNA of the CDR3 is TGTGCCAGCAGCCAAGCCGGGGGGGCCTCCGAGACCCAGTACTTC.

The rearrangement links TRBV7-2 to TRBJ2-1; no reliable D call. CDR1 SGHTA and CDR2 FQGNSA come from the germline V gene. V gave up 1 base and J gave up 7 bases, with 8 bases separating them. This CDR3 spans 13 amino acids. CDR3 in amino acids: CASSLGKWNEQFF. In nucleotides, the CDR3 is TGTGCCAGCAGCTTAGGGAAGTGGAATGAGCAGTTCTTC.

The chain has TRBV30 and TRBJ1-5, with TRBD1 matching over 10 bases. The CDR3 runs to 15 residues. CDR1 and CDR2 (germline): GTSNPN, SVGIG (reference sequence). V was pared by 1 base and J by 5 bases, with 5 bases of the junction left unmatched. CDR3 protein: CAWSGTGGGDQPQHF. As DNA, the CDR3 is TGTGCCTGGAGTGGGACAGGGGGTGGAGATCAGCCCCAGCATTTT. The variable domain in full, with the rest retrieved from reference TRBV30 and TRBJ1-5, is SQTIHQWPATLVQPVGSPLSLECTVEGTSNPNLYWYRQAAGRGLQLLFYSVGIGQISSEVPQNLSASRPQDRQFILSSKKLLLSDSGFYLCAWSGTGGGDQPQHFGDGTRLSIL.

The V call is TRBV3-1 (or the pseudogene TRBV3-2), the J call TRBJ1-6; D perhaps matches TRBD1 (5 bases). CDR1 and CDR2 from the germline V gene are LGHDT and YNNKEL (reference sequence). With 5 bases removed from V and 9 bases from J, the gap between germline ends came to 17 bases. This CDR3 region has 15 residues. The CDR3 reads CASSFRDPASSPLHF. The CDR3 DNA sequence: TGTGCCAGCAGCTTCCGGGACCCCGCTTCTTCACCCCTCCACTTT.

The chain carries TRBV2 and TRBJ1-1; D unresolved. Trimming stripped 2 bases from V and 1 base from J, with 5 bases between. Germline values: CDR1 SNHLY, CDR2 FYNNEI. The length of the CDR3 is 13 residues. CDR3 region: CASSERPNTEAFF. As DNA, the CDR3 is TGTGCCAGCAGTGAACGTCCGAACACTGAAGCTTTCTTT.